A selection of T cell receptor beta chains follows, all from one sample in a study of blood T cell repertoires in COVID-19. Clones were read by immunoSEQ multiplex PCR, and TCRdb kept only the in-frame ones, dropping some. The table has 100,000 or so clones, about nine tenths seen once. Input material: peripheral blood. The source is a man in his forties or fifties with active COVID-19. Each CDR3 is given with its conserved first and last residue. Each record gives: V gene, clone size, J gene, D gene, CDR3 DNA, CDR3 protein. A D gene is named only where the DNA matches it firmly. Some rows have no size entry. The others give once, few or many, or a class for an expanded clone.

v_gene: TRBV2; abundance: once; j_gene: TRBJ2-7; d_gene: TRBD1; CDR3nt: TGTGCCAGCAGTTTTAATACCGGGACAGGATCCGCCTACGAGCAGTACTTC; CDR3aa: CASSFNTGTGSAYEQYF
v_gene: TRBV25-1; abundance: -; j_gene: TRBJ2-5; d_gene: -; CDR3nt: TGTGCCAGCAGTAGGAGCGACAGCCAAGAGACCCAGTACTTC; CDR3aa: CASSRSDSQETQYF
v_gene: TRBV5-1; abundance: -; j_gene: TRBJ2-3; d_gene: -; CDR3nt: TGCGCCAGCAGCTTAGGCGGGGACTCAAGCACAGATACGCAGTATTTT; CDR3aa: CASSLGGDSSTDTQYF
v_gene: TRBV19; abundance: -; j_gene: TRBJ1-6; d_gene: -; CDR3nt: TGTGCCAGTACCGATCAGGGAAGGGGTTCACCCCTCCACTTT; CDR3aa: CASTDQGRGSPLHF
v_gene: TRBV19; abundance: -; j_gene: TRBJ2-2; d_gene: TRBD2; CDR3nt: TGTGCCAGTAGAACGTGGGGGGGAACAAACACCGGGGAGCTGTTTTTT; CDR3aa: CASRTWGGTNTGELFF
v_gene: TRBV18; abundance: -; j_gene: TRBJ1-1; d_gene: -; CDR3nt: TGTGCCAGCTCACGAGAAACAGGGACTGAAGCTTTCTTT; CDR3aa: CASSRETGTEAFF
v_gene: TRBV7-2; abundance: -; j_gene: TRBJ2-3; d_gene: TRBD2; CDR3nt: TGTGCCAGCAGCTCGTCGGCCGGGACTAGCGGGCCTAGCACAGATACGCAGTATTTT; CDR3aa: CASSSSAGTSGPSTDTQYF
v_gene: TRBV10-1; abundance: -; j_gene: TRBJ1-1; d_gene: TRBD1; CDR3nt: TGCGCCCCCCGGACAGGGCCCGGGGACACTGAAGCTTTCTTT; CDR3aa: CAPRTGPGDTEAFF
v_gene: TRBV11-3; abundance: -; j_gene: TRBJ2-1; d_gene: TRBD2; CDR3nt: TGTGCCAGCAGCTCGTATCGCGGGAGGGTGTTCTTC; CDR3aa: CASSSYRGRVFF
v_gene: TRBV6-5; abundance: -; j_gene: TRBJ2-2; d_gene: -; CDR3nt: TGTGCCAGCAAGAAGAGAAGAAACACCGGGGAGCTGTTTTTT; CDR3aa: CASKKRRNTGELFF
v_gene: TRBV4-2; abundance: -; j_gene: TRBJ1-3; d_gene: TRBD1; CDR3nt: TGTGCCAGCAGCCCTCGATCGGGACAGGGAGCCGGAAACACCATATATTTT; CDR3aa: CASSPRSGQGAGNTIYF
v_gene: TRBV5-8; abundance: -; j_gene: TRBJ2-5; d_gene: -; CDR3nt: TGTGCCAGCAGCTTGAGAACTGGTCGACAGTCCGGCGAGACCCAGTACTTC; CDR3aa: CASSLRTGRQSGETQYF
v_gene: TRBV9; abundance: -; j_gene: TRBJ2-3; d_gene: -; CDR3nt: TGTGCCAGCAGCGAACAGGGAACAGGGGATACGCAGTATTTT; CDR3aa: CASSEQGTGDTQYF
v_gene: TRBV5-1; abundance: once; j_gene: TRBJ2-1; d_gene: -; CDR3nt: TGCGCCAGCAGCGGACTTGTTAACTCCTACAATGAGCAGTTCTTC; CDR3aa: CASSGLVNSYNEQFF
v_gene: TRBV2; abundance: -; j_gene: TRBJ1-4; d_gene: -; CDR3nt: TGTGCCAGCAAAGGCTTCAGGGCAGAAGGGGGTGAAAAACTGTTTTTT; CDR3aa: CASKGFRAEGGEKLFF
v_gene: TRBV6-5; abundance: -; j_gene: TRBJ1-6; d_gene: TRBD1; CDR3nt: TGTGCCGGACGGACAGGGAGGGATAATTCACCCCTCCACTTT; CDR3aa: CAGRTGRDNSPLHF
v_gene: TRBV4-1; abundance: -; j_gene: TRBJ2-5; d_gene: TRBD2; CDR3nt: TGCGCCAGCAAAGCAGTAGCGGGAGAGACCCAGTACTTC; CDR3aa: CASKAVAGETQYF
v_gene: TRBV14; abundance: -; j_gene: TRBJ2-5; d_gene: TRBD1; CDR3nt: TGTGCCAGCAGCCTGCGACAGGGAGAGACCCAGTACTTC; CDR3aa: CASSLRQGETQYF
v_gene: TRBV7-7; abundance: -; j_gene: TRBJ2-5; d_gene: TRBD2; CDR3nt: TGTGCCAGCAGCCGAGGACTAGCGGGAGGGGGGGAGACCCAGTACTTC; CDR3aa: CASSRGLAGGGETQYF
v_gene: TRBV3-1/TRBV3-2; abundance: -; j_gene: TRBJ1-3; d_gene: -; CDR3nt: TGTGCCAGCAGCCAAGCAGGGACACCTGGAAACACCATATATTTT; CDR3aa: CASSQAGTPGNTIYF
v_gene: TRBV5-4; abundance: -; j_gene: TRBJ1-3; d_gene: -; CDR3nt: TGTGCCAGCAGCTTGGCACAGGGTTTCGGAAACACCATATATTTT; CDR3aa: CASSLAQGFGNTIYF
v_gene: TRBV6-2/TRBV6-3; abundance: -; j_gene: TRBJ2-3; d_gene: -; CDR3nt: TGTGCCAGCAGTTACTCGCGGGGGCGGGATACGCAGTATTTT; CDR3aa: CASSYSRGRDTQYF
v_gene: TRBV28; abundance: -; j_gene: TRBJ1-5; d_gene: -; CDR3nt: TGTGCCAGCACCCGACAGATCAATCAGCCCCAGCATTTT; CDR3aa: CASTRQINQPQHF
v_gene: TRBV6-5; abundance: -; j_gene: TRBJ1-1; d_gene: -; CDR3nt: TGTGCCAGCAGACCCCCTTCGACGAGGGACACTGAAGCTTTCTTT; CDR3aa: CASRPPSTRDTEAFF
v_gene: TRBV19; abundance: -; j_gene: TRBJ1-4; d_gene: TRBD1; CDR3nt: TGTGCCAGTAGTCGACAGGGAACTAATGAAAAACTGTTTTTT; CDR3aa: CASSRQGTNEKLFF
v_gene: TRBV5-6; abundance: -; j_gene: TRBJ1-3; d_gene: -; CDR3nt: TGTGCCAGCAGCACACTAGGGGGTAGAAACACCATATATTTT; CDR3aa: CASSTLGGRNTIYF
v_gene: TRBV5-1; abundance: -; j_gene: TRBJ1-2; d_gene: TRBD1; CDR3nt: TGCGCCAGCACCCGGACAGGGATCTATGGCTACACCTTC; CDR3aa: CASTRTGIYGYTF
v_gene: TRBV11-2; abundance: -; j_gene: TRBJ1-3; d_gene: -; CDR3nt: TGTGCCAGCAGCTTAGAGACATCATTTACTGGAAACACCATATATTTT; CDR3aa: CASSLETSFTGNTIYF
v_gene: TRBV4-2; abundance: -; j_gene: TRBJ2-3; d_gene: TRBD2; CDR3nt: TGTGCCAGCAGCCAAGATATAGGACTAGCGGGGGGGCAAGATACGCAGTATTTT; CDR3aa: CASSQDIGLAGGQDTQYF
v_gene: TRBV6-5; abundance: -; j_gene: TRBJ1-2; d_gene: -; CDR3nt: TGTGCCAGCAGTTACTCGACCGGGAACTATGGCTACACCTTC; CDR3aa: CASSYSTGNYGYTF
v_gene: TRBV3-1/TRBV3-2; abundance: -; j_gene: TRBJ1-1; d_gene: -; CDR3nt: TGTGCCAGCAGCCAAGAGCTGGGAGCGAACACTGAAGCTTTCTTT; CDR3aa: CASSQELGANTEAFF
v_gene: TRBV4-1; abundance: -; j_gene: TRBJ2-5; d_gene: TRBD1; CDR3nt: TGCGCCAGCAGCCATTTGGGACAGGGGGCTCAAGAGACCCAGTACTTC; CDR3aa: CASSHLGQGAQETQYF
v_gene: TRBV18; abundance: -; j_gene: TRBJ2-2; d_gene: -; CDR3nt: TGTGCCAGCTCACCAGAAATGCCCGGGAACACCGGGGAGCTGTTTTTT; CDR3aa: CASSPEMPGNTGELFF
v_gene: TRBV5-1; abundance: -; j_gene: TRBJ2-7; d_gene: TRBD2; CDR3nt: TGCGCCAGCAGCTCCACCGGGAGGGTCTACGAGCAGTACTTC; CDR3aa: CASSSTGRVYEQYF
v_gene: TRBV7-7; abundance: -; j_gene: TRBJ1-2; d_gene: -; CDR3nt: TGTGCCAGCAGCGAGCTGGGAGCGAAAGGCTACACCTTC; CDR3aa: CASSELGAKGYTF
v_gene: TRBV4-2; abundance: -; j_gene: TRBJ1-4; d_gene: -; CDR3nt: TGTGCCAGCAGCCAAGATTCTGCAGGTCGGGAAAAACTGTTTTTT; CDR3aa: CASSQDSAGREKLFF
v_gene: TRBV5-1; abundance: -; j_gene: TRBJ1-1; d_gene: TRBD1; CDR3nt: TGCGCCAGCAGTCTCACAGGGGACACTGAAGCTTTCTTT; CDR3aa: CASSLTGDTEAFF
v_gene: TRBV7-9; abundance: -; j_gene: TRBJ1-2; d_gene: -; CDR3nt: TGTGCCAGCAGCTTGGCGGAGCTCGGCTACACCTTC; CDR3aa: CASSLAELGYTF
v_gene: TRBV5-5; abundance: -; j_gene: TRBJ2-7; d_gene: TRBD1; CDR3nt: TGTGCCAGCAGCCCGAGGGACAGCTTCTACGAGCAGTACTTC; CDR3aa: CASSPRDSFYEQYF
v_gene: TRBV5-1; abundance: few; j_gene: TRBJ2-3; d_gene: -; CDR3nt: TGCGCCAGCAGCTCCGGACACACCACAGATACGCAGTATTTT; CDR3aa: CASSSGHTTDTQYF
v_gene: TRBV7-9; abundance: many; j_gene: TRBJ1-3; d_gene: -; CDR3nt: TGTGCCAGCAGCCAATTGGGCGGACTAAGCGGAAACACCATATATTTT; CDR3aa: CASSQLGGLSGNTIYF
v_gene: TRBV12-3/TRBV12-4; abundance: -; j_gene: TRBJ2-3; d_gene: TRBD2; CDR3nt: TGTGCCGCCCGGACTAGCGGCACAGATACGCAGTATTTT; CDR3aa: CAARTSGTDTQYF